The next 19 T cell receptor beta chains were all read from a single sample in a study of blood T cells in healthy people across ages. A J-beta primer mix and a sample-barcoded 5' primer were used in a second PCR of roughly 7 to 12 cycles. TCRdb itself ran the 5' RACE reads through MiXCR, one entry per CDR3 protein. This sample has roughly 1.9 million distinct CDR3 sequences; roughly two fifths occur once, and the top ten carry approximately 22%. The sequencing input was blood. Receptor source: a human donor in good health.

This clonotype was detected a few times. V and J are TRBV7-2 and TRBJ1-1; no firm D call. The V end lost 5 bases, the J end lost 2 bases, and 15 bases lay between the germline ends. Germline V CDR1 and CDR2: SGHTA, FQGNSA. This CDR3 is 15 amino acids long. The CDR3 DNA is TGTGCCAGCAGCCCCCGGCCCGTGGGCAACACTGAAGCTTTCTTT. Residues: CASSPRPVGNTEAFF. Combining the CDR3 with reference TRBV7-2 and TRBJ1-1 gives the whole variable domain GAGVSQSPSNKVTEKGKDVELRCDPISGHTALYWYRQSLGQGLEFLIYFQGNSAPDKSGLPSDRFSAERTGGSVSTLTIQRTQQEDSAVYLCASSPRPVGNTEAFFGQGTRLTVV.

This clonotype was observed a handful of times. The J gene is TRBJ2-7, the V gene TRBV7-2; 8 bases map to TRBD2. Trimming cost V 6 bases and J 0 bases; bases outside gene matches: 4. Germline V lookup: CDR1 SGHTA, CDR2 FQGNSA. The CDR3 runs to 14 residues. This CDR3 is CASRGGGTSYEQYF. The CDR3 DNA reads as TGTGCCAGCAGGGGCGGGGGGACCTCCTACGAGCAGTACTTC.

The chain joins TRBV6-5 to TRBJ1-5; 7 bases agree with TRBD1. Trimming at V came to 6 bases and at J to 3 bases, leaving 5 bases not matched to a gene. The germline gives CDR1 MNHEY, CDR2 SVGAGI. This CDR3 contains 14 residues. CDR3 DNA: TGTGCCAGCAGCCGGACAGGCAACAATCAGCCCCAGCATTTT. It encodes CASSRTGNNQPQHF.

This clonotype has more than one count but fewer than ten. This sequence joins TRBV7-6 and TRBJ2-7; 11 bases line up with TRBD2. The CDR3 totals 17 residues. Trimming took 0 bases from V and 4 from J; bases not matched to a gene: 8. Germline assignment: CDR1 SGHVS and CDR2 FNYEAQ. The CDR3 sequence: CASSLAPGTSGLYEQYF. Written as DNA, the CDR3 is TGTGCCAGCAGCTTAGCCCCCGGGACTAGCGGACTATACGAGCAGTACTTC.

The chain has TRBV15 and TRBJ1-2; no firm D call. Germline values: CDR1 LNHNV, CDR2 YYDKDF (reference sequence). This CDR3 region has 15 residues. The ends were cut back, 0 bases at V and 0 bases at J, with 8 bases in the middle. CDR3 sequence: CATSRDTASNYGYTF. As DNA, the CDR3 is TGTGCCACCAGCAGAGATACGGCCTCTAACTATGGCTACACCTTC.

The V gene is TRBV28, the J gene TRBJ1-5; D remains ambiguous. V lost 3 bases to trimming and J lost 0 bases, with 15 bases between them. The length of the CDR3 is 17 residues. In germline, CDR1 is MDHEN, CDR2 SYDVKM. The CDR3 here is CASSFRGWVYSNQPQHF. CDR3 coding DNA: TGTGCCAGCAGTTTTCGGGGTTGGGTCTATAGCAATCAGCCCCAGCATTTT.

This clonotype was observed a few times. The rearrangement uses TRBV19 and TRBJ2-6; D is perhaps TRBD1 (6 bases). V lost 3 bases, J lost 11 bases, and 17 bases lay in between. From germline, CDR1 is LNHDA and CDR2 SQIVND (reference sequence). The CDR3 spans 15 residues. The CDR3: CASSIRQVEVDVLTF. DNA of the CDR3: TGTGCCAGTAGTATCCGACAGGTCGAGGTGGACGTCCTGACTTTC.

Points on this clonotype: A junction end diverges from the germline sequence, so it may reflect a read error. The chain has TRBV18 and TRBJ1-1; the D is unclear. Germline CDR1 and CDR2: KGHSH and LQKENI. This CDR3 is 15 amino acids long. The CDR3 nucleotides are TGTACCAGCTCACCATTCGACGGGTGGAACACTGAAGCTTTCTTT. It is translated as CTSSPFDGWNTEAFF.

The V gene is TRBV12-3 or TRBV12-4, the J gene TRBJ2-1, with D unclear. The CDR3 spans 17 residues. Deletions cut 5 bases from V and 6 bases from J, with 23 bases between. CDR3 sequence: CASSLSNPRTTVNEQFF. The CDR3 DNA reads as TGTGCCAGCAGTCTTTCGAACCCCCGGACGACGGTCAATGAGCAGTTCTTC.

This clonotype was counted a single time. J is TRBJ1-1 and V is TRBV5-1, with a possible D match to TRBD1 (6 bases). This CDR3 comprises 15 residues. Between the trimmed V and J ends, which lost 0 bases and 1 base, there was a span of 10 bases. CDR1 and CDR2 (germline): SGHRS, YFSETQ. The CDR3 protein is CASSLDGQPNTEAFF. Written as DNA, the CDR3 is TGCGCCAGCAGCTTGGATGGACAGCCGAACACTGAAGCTTTCTTT.

This clonotype was seen more than once but under ten times. The chain combines TRBV7-2 with TRBJ1-1; no definite D call. Trimming took off 5 bases at V and 5 bases at J, with 15 bases between the two ends. The CDR3 consists of 14 residues. CDR1 is SGHTA and CDR2 is FQGNSA in the germline V gene. CDR3 bases: TGTGCCAGCAGCGGAACAGCAGTTGAGACTGAAGCTTTCTTT. It yields the protein CASSGTAVETEAFF. The full variable domain, in which reference TRBV7-2 and TRBJ1-1 provide the parts outside the CDR3, is GAGVSQSPSNKVTEKGKDVELRCDPISGHTALYWYRQSLGQGLEFLIYFQGNSAPDKSGLPSDRFSAERTGGSVSTLTIQRTQQEDSAVYLCASSGTAVETEAFFGQGTRLTVV.

There are many counts of this clonotype. The chain couples TRBV29-1 to TRBJ2-3; D gene uncertain. CDR3 size: 13 residues. V was shortened by 4 bases and J by 1 base, with 9 bases between the two germline ends. The germline V gene encodes CDR1 SQVTM and CDR2 ANQGSEA. The chain's CDR3 is CSVVVGGTDTQYF. DNA for the CDR3: TGCAGCGTTGTCGTAGGCGGCACAGATACGCAGTATTTT.

This clonotype occurred a few times. The J gene is TRBJ2-4, the V gene TRBV4-3; D remains unclear. This CDR3 has 16 residues. The germline CDR1 and CDR2 sequences are LGHNA and YSLEER. V lost 4 bases, J lost 1 base, and 14 bases lay in between. CDR3 sequence (DNA): TGCGCCAGCAGCCCCCGCCTACGGGCGGCCAAAAACATTCAGTACTTC. It specifies CASSPRLRAAKNIQYF.

V gene TRBV7-3 combines with J gene TRBJ1-2; TRBD1 aligns across 11 bases. Trimming took 5 bases from V and 7 from J; bases not matched to a gene: 6. The CDR3 runs to 14 residues. Germline V lookup: CDR1 SGHTA, CDR2 FQGTGA. CDR3 nucleotides: TGTGCCAGCAGCACCCGGACAGGGGGCGGTGGCTACACCTTC. Translation gives CASSTRTGGGGYTF.

This clonotype was detected a few times. V usage is TRBV12-3 or TRBV12-4 and J usage is TRBJ1-2; TRBD1 might be the D (6 bases). This CDR3 is 17 amino acids long. The V and J ends lost 1 base and 3 bases respectively, with 18 bases between them. In DNA, the CDR3 is TGTGCCAGCAGTTTAGATCCGGGACAAGAGCTCCACTATGGCTACACCTTC. Amino acids: CASSLDPGQELHYGYTF.

The chain is built from TRBV6-2 or TRBV6-3 and TRBJ1-2; D is unresolved. Trimming shortened V by 4 bases and J by 7 bases, and 16 bases separated the two germline ends. CDR1 MNHEY and CDR2 SVGEGT come from the germline V gene. The CDR3 sequence is 14 residues long. The CDR3 loop reads CASSSPLKGGGYTF. In DNA form, the CDR3 reads TGTGCCAGCAGTTCCCCGCTTAAAGGTGGTGGCTACACCTTC.

This chain joins TRBV12-3 or TRBV12-4 and TRBJ1-1, with 10 nucleotides matching TRBD1. Unmatched junction bases numbered 4, after V lost 4 bases and J lost 2 bases. CDR3 size: 15 residues. The CDR3 sequence: CASSSGTGANTEAFF. CDR3 nucleotide sequence: TGTGCCAGCAGTTCCGGGACAGGGGCTAACACTGAAGCTTTCTTT.

The chain combines TRBV7-2 with TRBJ2-5; D assignment may be TRBD1 or TRBD2 (5 bases each). V shed 5 bases and J shed 3 bases, with 22 bases lying between them. The CDR3 is 17 amino acids. Germline values: CDR1 SGHTA, CDR2 FQGNSA. In DNA, the CDR3 is TGTGCCAGCAGCCTCCAAGCGGCAGGGATAGGAGAAGAGACCCAGTACTTC. This sequence encodes CASSLQAAGIGEETQYF. The variable domain in full, with the rest retrieved from reference TRBV7-2 and TRBJ2-5, is GAGVSQSPSNKVTEKGKDVELRCDPISGHTALYWYRQSLGQGLEFLIYFQGNSAPDKSGLPSDRFSAERTGGSVSTLTIQRTQQEDSAVYLCASSLQAAGIGEETQYFGPGTRLLVL.

The rearrangement uses TRBV7-2 and TRBJ1-1; D is perhaps TRBD1 (5 bases). Looked up from germline, CDR1 is SGHTA and CDR2 is FQGNSA. This CDR3 has 15 residues. V was trimmed by 2 bases and J by 4 bases, leaving 14 bases between them. The CDR3 DNA follows: TGTGCCAGCAGCTTAAACGGGGGGATGGGCACTGAAGCTTTCTTT. This encodes CASSLNGGMGTEAFF.